This T cell receptor beta chain is drawn from a study of blood T cells in healthy people across ages. Study-wide findings and caveats: Long-lived donors exceeded aged donors in naive CD4+ cells and diversity.

The use of a sample-barcoded 5' primer and a J-beta primer mix characterized a second PCR of about 7 to 12 cycles. A template-switch adaptor containing 12 random nucleotides labeled each cDNA molecule. TCRdb reprocessed the 5' RACE reads via MiXCR and lists one record per CDR3 protein. Of about 1.4 million distinct CDR3 sequences listed, around 55% are singletons. The CDR3 runs to 12 residues. Deletions cut 3 bases from V and 6 bases from J, with 9 bases between. Per germline, CDR1 SGHAT and CDR2 FQNNGV. Notes on this clonotype: Its antigen is as yet unknown.

J is TRBJ2-7 and V is TRBV11-2; tentatively, D is TRBD1 (6 bases). The sample was blood. This TCR was sampled from a man aged 18-30 years in good health. The CDR3 region is CASSFGQSEQYF. The CDR3 region has the DNA TGTGCCAGCAGCTTCGGACAGAGCGAGCAGTACTTC.